This T cell receptor (beta chain) was sequenced during a study of T cell responses to AZD1222 COVID-19 vaccine. V dropped 5 bases and J dropped 10 bases, with 16 bases sitting between them. The CDR3 consists of 13 residues. Germline CDR1 and CDR2: MNHEY and SVGEGT. This table comes from immunoSEQ multiplex PCR, and its TCRdb copy is limited to in-frame clones, with some not included. The sample yields 100,000 or so clones, roughly 89% seen once. The chain joins TRBV6-2 or TRBV6-3 to TRBJ2-3; weak D call: TRBD1 (5 bases). The sequence derives from an adult who received the AZD1222 COVID-19 vaccine. The input for sequencing was peripheral blood, taken 28 days after the second AZD1222 dose. In DNA, the CDR3 is TGTGCCAGCAGTCCCAGGGCTCCGCCAGCGCAGTATTTT. The encoded protein is CASSPRAPPAQYF.